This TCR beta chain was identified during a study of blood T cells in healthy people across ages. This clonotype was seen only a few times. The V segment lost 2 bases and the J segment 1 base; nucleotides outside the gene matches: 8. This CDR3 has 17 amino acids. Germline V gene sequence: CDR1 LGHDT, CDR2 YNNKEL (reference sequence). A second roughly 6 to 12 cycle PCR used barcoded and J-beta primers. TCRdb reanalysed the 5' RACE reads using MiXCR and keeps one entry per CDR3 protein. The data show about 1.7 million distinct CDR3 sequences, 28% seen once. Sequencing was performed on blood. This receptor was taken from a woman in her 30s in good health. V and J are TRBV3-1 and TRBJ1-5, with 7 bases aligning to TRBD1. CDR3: CASSQTRRGQSNQPQHF. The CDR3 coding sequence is TGTGCCAGCAGCCAAACCCGGAGGGGGCAAAGCAATCAGCCCCAGCATTTT.